This T cell receptor beta chain originates from a study of healthy donors' naive CD4 and CD8 T cells (dated by TCRdb to the mid-2010s). General notes on the study: Donors were selected to cover three age groups (20-25, 40-50 and 60-70 years, five or six each), with a mean age of around 47, and half of the donors were female. The study sequenced rearranged TCR alpha and beta chains from naive CD4+ and CD8+ T cells to test how TCR variation relates to lineage commitment. Peripheral blood mononuclear cells were collected from roughly 18 healthy, unrelated individuals. Donors were HLA-typed by sequencing at HLA-A, -B, -C, -DRB1, -DQB1 and -DPB1 using the SBTexcellerator protocol, an ABI3130xl analyzer and SBTengine software. For TCR alpha, a new primer set covering all functional IMGT alpha gene variants was designed, and the rest of the protocol matched the beta-chain workflow. Overall study results and their limits: Naive CD4+ and CD8+ cells reportedly showed biased usage of most V and J gene segments, and this bias was consistent across donors and independent of HLA genotype. Because alpha and beta chains were sequenced in bulk and could not be paired, the effects of the two chains in combination were not assessed. Possible repertoire bias arising from homeostatic proliferation of naive T cells was not directly addressed. Taken together, V genes, J genes and CDR3 charge appeared to account for roughly 13% of the variance in CD4/CD8 propensity, mostly acting in an additive way. In both chains, CD4+ lineage was associated with a positively charged CDR3 and CD8+ lineage with a negatively charged CDR3.

This sample was sequenced with a 454 GS FLX Titanium. A previously published linear amplification protocol was used to build TCR libraries from roughly 480 ng of total RNA. Sequencing was performed on the Roche/454 Genome Sequencer with Titanium chemistry. The source study handled its data this way. Around 78,000 rearranged TCR alpha transcripts were sequenced from a few of the healthy donors. Unique TCR clonotypes were defined by the CDR3 junction under IMGT nomenclature, and duplicate transcripts were removed. Logistic regression in R 2.13.0 modeled CD4 versus CD8 status as a function of V and J genes, with adjustment for donor effects and Bonferroni correction for multiple testing. TCRdb passed the public sequencing reads through fastp at Q25 and MiXCR, retaining productive beta sequences. All rows with the same CDR3 protein become a single entry with the most common DNA and genes. The V and J calls here are based on TCRdb, not the publication. This sample holds about 180,000 distinct CDR3 sequences; 65% to 80% were observed only once. The ten largest clones capture roughly 2.3% of the sample.

A note on this clonotype: No cognate antigen has been identified for it. No much larger clonotype is one base removed from it; base qualities were not supplied.

Cells with a CD4+CD8-CD45RO-CD45RA+ profile were isolated by FACS and defined as naive CD4+ T cells, and those with a CD8+CD4-CD45RA+CD27bright profile were defined as naive CD8+ T cells. Antibodies against CD4 (RPA-T4), CD8 (SK1), CD27 (O323), CD45RA (HI100) and CD45RO (UCHL1) were used for sorting. CDR3 length: 13 amino acids, cysteine to valine. Of the read, only the CDR3 DNA is kept; its 39 bases are in frame from base 1. V lost 6 bases and J lost 7 bases, and the count of bases not matched to a germline gene is 8. The CDR1 and CDR2 encoded by the germline V gene are SQVTM and ANQGSEA. The clonotype originates from a pool of human donors in good health; the sample pools cells from several healthy donors. The rearranged segments are TRBV29-1 and TRBJ2-7; 11 bases in the junction line up with TRBD2. The sequenced sample was naive CD4+ and CD8+ T cells sorted from blood, pooled from several donors. The cell subset or site label, as the study defines it: FACS-sorted naive CD4+ (CD45RO-CD45RA+) and naive CD8+ (CD45RA+CD27bright) T cells. The CDR3 is CSVRGRLAGEQYV. DNA sequence: TGCAGCGTGAGGGGTAGACTAGCGGGAGAGCAGTACGTC.